These 14 T cell receptor beta chains came from one sample sequenced in a study of blood T cell repertoires in COVID-19. Measured with immunoSEQ multiplex PCR; TCRdb has only the in-frame clones, and not every one. The data show 85,000 to 110,000 clones, around 90% seen once. Material for sequencing was peripheral blood. Receptor source: a woman aged 55 to 70 with acute or convalescent COVID-19.

The chain recombines TRBV28 with TRBJ1-2, with 7 bases aligning to TRBD1. Per germline, CDR1 MDHEN and CDR2 SYDVKM. J was trimmed by 0 bases and V by 4 bases; bases with no gene match: 5. The CDR3 has 15 amino acids. The DNA for the CDR3 is TGTGCCAGCAGTTCGGACAGGCCCCCTAACTATGGCTACACCTTC. This encodes CASSSDRPPNYGYTF.

This chain joins TRBV5-4 and TRBJ1-2; 9 bases fit TRBD1. After removal of 4 bases from V and 4 bases from J, the junction contained 8 bases not matched to a gene. CDR1 SGHNT and CDR2 YYREEE come from the germline V gene (reference sequence). The CDR3 totals 15 residues. For the CDR3, the DNA is TGTGCCAGCAGCCAAGGAACAGGGGGCGGCTATGGCTACACCTTC. Translation: CASSQGTGGGYGYTF. Full variable domain (rest looked up from reference TRBV5-4 and TRBJ1-2): ETGVTQSPTHLIKTRGQQVTLRCSSQSGHNTVSWYQQALGQGPQFIFQYYREEENGRGNFPPRFSGLQFPNYSSELNVNALELDDSALYLCASSQGTGGGYGYTFGSGTRLTVV.

V gene TRBV19 combines with J gene TRBJ1-5, with TRBD1 identical over 7 bases. V was clipped by 4 bases and J by 3 bases; unmatched bases: 9. The germline V gene encodes CDR1 LNHDA and CDR2 SQIVND (reference sequence). CDR3 length equals 16 residues. The CDR3 DNA reads as TGTGCCAGTAGTACCTTCGACAGGGCCACCAATCAGCCCCAGCATTTT. Translating gives CASSTFDRATNQPQHF.

The chain joins TRBV2 to TRBJ1-5; no reliable D call. Trimming left V 7 bases short and J 6 bases short, with 13 bases between. Germline V gene lookup returns CDR1 SNHLY and CDR2 FYNNEI. CDR3 length: 13 residues. In DNA, the CDR3 is TGTGCCAGCACAAAGGAGGTCCGTCAGCCCCAGCATTTT. Protein product: CASTKEVRQPQHF.

The chain joins TRBV11-3 to TRBJ2-5, with 10 bases matching TRBD2. CDR3 length equals 17 residues. Germline V gene data show CDR1 as SGHNT and CDR2 as YENEEA. Trimming took 1 base from V and 2 from J; bases not matched to a gene: 7. The CDR3 region is CASSLVPSGRLQETQYF. CDR3 bases: TGTGCCAGCAGCTTAGTGCCTAGCGGGAGACTTCAAGAGACCCAGTACTTC.

The V gene is TRBV30, the J gene TRBJ2-2; 7 positions agree with TRBD2. The CDR3 covers 14 residues. Germline lookup yields CDR1 GTSNPN and CDR2 SVGIG (reference sequence). V trimming: 4 bases; J trimming: 6 bases; junction bases outside the gene matches: 8. CDR3 sequence: CAWNGAGVPGELFF. CDR3 sequence (DNA): TGTGCCTGGAACGGGGCGGGAGTCCCCGGGGAGCTGTTTTTT.

The chain couples TRBV7-9 to TRBJ1-1, with TRBD1 matching over 12 bases. V dropped 3 bases and J dropped 7; count of bases not matched to a gene: 3. The CDR3 sequence is 14 residues long. Germline CDR1 SEHNR, CDR2 FQNEAQ (reference sequence). The CDR3 DNA is TGTGCCAGCAGCTTGGGACAGGGGGCTGGTGAAGCTTTCTTT. Amino acids: CASSLGQGAGEAFF.

This clone has only a few counts. The chain joins TRBV12-3 or TRBV12-4 to TRBJ1-2, with D maybe TRBD1 (5 bases). V lost 5 bases to trimming and J lost 4 bases, with 11 bases between them. The CDR3 runs 13 residues. CDR3 loop: CASSGGQGYGYTF. The CDR3 bases are TGTGCCAGCAGTGGTGGACAAGGCTATGGCTACACCTTC.

This clone was found a few times. V gene TRBV6-1 combines with J gene TRBJ1-1; the D is unclear. Trimming stripped 0 bases from V and 6 bases from J, with 14 bases between. This CDR3 spans 15 amino acids. Germline lookup yields CDR1 MNHNS and CDR2 SASEGT. CDR3 in amino acids: CASSEARLKVSEAFF. As DNA, the CDR3 is TGTGCCAGCAGTGAAGCCCGACTTAAAGTGTCTGAAGCTTTCTTT.

The rearrangement links TRBV7-2 to TRBJ2-4; no definite D call. The CDR3 is 14 residues long. V lost 3 bases, J lost 1 base, and 7 bases lay in between. The germline gives CDR1 SGHTA, CDR2 FQGNSA. The CDR3 protein is CASSLGSAKNIQYF. CDR3 bases: TGTGCCAGCAGCTTGGGCAGTGCCAAAAACATTCAGTACTTC.

The chain joins TRBV5-1 to TRBJ2-1, with no clear D. CDR1 is SGHRS, CDR2 YFSETQ, per germline. There are 12 residues in the CDR3. Trimming stripped 4 bases from V and 6 bases from J, with 8 bases between. The CDR3 loop is CASSPFSNEQFF. The CDR3 region has the DNA TGCGCCAGCAGCCCCTTCTCCAATGAGCAGTTCTTC.

This chain joins TRBV5-4 and TRBJ1-1; TRBD1 aligns across 7 bases. The CDR3 runs to 12 residues. J lost 7 bases, V lost 4 bases, and 4 bases had no gene match. From germline, CDR1 is SGHNT and CDR2 YYREEE (reference sequence). The CDR3 reads CASSTRDSEAFF. CDR3 bases: TGTGCCAGCAGCACTCGGGACAGTGAAGCTTTCTTT.

Details on this clone: The same CDR3 also results from other DNA sequences found in this sample. The chain links TRBV12-5 to TRBJ2-3; the D is unclear. Trimming removed 1 base at V and 5 bases at J, with 7 bases between. This CDR3 spans 13 amino acids. From germline, CDR1 is LGHNT and CDR2 FRNRAP. The CDR3 nucleotides are TGTGCTAGTGGTTTGGCCGGCGGAGATACGCAGTATTTT. This gives the protein CASGLAGGDTQYF.

A remark on this clone: At one boundary the junction diverges from the germline segment, which might be a read error. The chain uses TRBV2 and TRBJ2-1, with D uncertain. The germline V gene has CDR1 SNHLY and CDR2 FYNNEI. The CDR3 has 17 residues. CDR3 region: CATSGSGTPSSYNEQFF. The CDR3 DNA reads as TGTGCCACCAGTGGGTCCGGTACGCCAAGCTCCTACAATGAGCAGTTCTTC.